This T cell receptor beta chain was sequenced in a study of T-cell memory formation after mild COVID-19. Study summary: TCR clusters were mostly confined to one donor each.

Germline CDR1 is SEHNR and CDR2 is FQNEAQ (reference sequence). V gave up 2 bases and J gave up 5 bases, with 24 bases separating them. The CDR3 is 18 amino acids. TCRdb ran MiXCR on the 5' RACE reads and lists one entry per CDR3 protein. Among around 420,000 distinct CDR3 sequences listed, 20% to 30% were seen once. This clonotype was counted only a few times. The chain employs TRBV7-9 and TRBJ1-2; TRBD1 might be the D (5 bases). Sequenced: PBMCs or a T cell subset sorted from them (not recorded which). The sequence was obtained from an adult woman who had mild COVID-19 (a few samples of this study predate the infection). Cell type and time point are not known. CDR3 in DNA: TGTGCCAGCAGCTTACGCGCCAGGGAGGACGAACTAGGATATGGCTACACCTTC. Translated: CASSLRAREDELGYGYTF.